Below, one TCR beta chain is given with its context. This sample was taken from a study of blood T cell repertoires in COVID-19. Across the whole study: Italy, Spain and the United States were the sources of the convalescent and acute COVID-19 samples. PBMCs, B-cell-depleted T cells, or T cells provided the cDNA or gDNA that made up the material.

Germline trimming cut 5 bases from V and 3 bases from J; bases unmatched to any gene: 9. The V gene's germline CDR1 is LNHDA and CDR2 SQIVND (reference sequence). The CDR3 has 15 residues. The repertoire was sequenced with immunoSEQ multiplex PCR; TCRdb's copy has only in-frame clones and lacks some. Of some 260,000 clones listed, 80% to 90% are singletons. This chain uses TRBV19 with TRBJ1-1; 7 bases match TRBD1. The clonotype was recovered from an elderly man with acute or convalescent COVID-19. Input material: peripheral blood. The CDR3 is CASSAGPRGYTEAFF. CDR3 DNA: TGTGCCAGTAGTGCCGGACCCAGGGGGTACACTGAAGCTTTCTTT.